Below, one TCR beta chain is given with its context. The antigen is unknown. The data were taken from a study of cytomegalovirus exposure and HLA in healthy donors. Germline loops: CDR1 SGHRS, CDR2 YFSETQ. The CDR3 length is 14 residues. V was shortened by 4 bases and J by 3 bases, with 14 bases between the two germline ends. Clones were sequenced by immunoSEQ multiplex PCR, and TCRdb holds only the in-frame ones, with some missing. The sample holds about 180,000 clones, 85% seen once. Study-wide results and caveats: Subsequent analysis found a tendency for first-cohort TCR clusters to co-occur within the 110 or so validation repertoires. The investigators catalogued 150 to 200 TCR beta chains as cytomegalovirus-associated.

The source is a young man in good health and CMV-seropositive. V is TRBV5-1 and J is TRBJ2-7; D is perhaps TRBD1 (7 bases). Sequencing used PBMCs. CDR3 loop: CASSAGQPGYEQYF. The DNA for the CDR3 is TGCGCCAGCAGCGCGGGACAGCCCGGCTACGAGCAGTACTTC. The variable domain in full, with the rest retrieved from reference TRBV5-1 and TRBJ2-7, is KAGVTQTPRYLIKTRGQQVTLSCSPISGHRSVSWYQQTPGQGLQFLFEYFSETQRNKGNFPGRFSGRQFSNSRSEMNVSTLELGDSALYLCASSAGQPGYEQYFGPGTRLTVT.